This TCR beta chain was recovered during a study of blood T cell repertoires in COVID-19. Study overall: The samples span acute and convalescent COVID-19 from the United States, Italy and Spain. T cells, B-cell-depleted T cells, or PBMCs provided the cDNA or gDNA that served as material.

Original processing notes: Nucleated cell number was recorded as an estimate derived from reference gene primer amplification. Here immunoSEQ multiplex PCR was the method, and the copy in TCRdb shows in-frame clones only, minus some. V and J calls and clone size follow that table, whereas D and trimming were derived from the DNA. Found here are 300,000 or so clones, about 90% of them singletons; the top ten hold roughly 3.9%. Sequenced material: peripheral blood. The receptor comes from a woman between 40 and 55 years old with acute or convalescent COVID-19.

CDR3 in amino acids: CASSEAYQGTNEKLFF. The CDR3 DNA reads as TGTGCCAGCAGTGAAGCGTATCAGGGGACTAATGAAAAACTGTTTTTT. The rearrangement links TRBV2 to TRBJ1-4; TRBD1 might be the D (6 bases). The CDR3 spans 16 residues. Trimming shortened V by 0 bases and J by 2 bases, and 10 bases separated the two germline ends. Germline V gene data show CDR1 as SNHLY and CDR2 as FYNNEI.